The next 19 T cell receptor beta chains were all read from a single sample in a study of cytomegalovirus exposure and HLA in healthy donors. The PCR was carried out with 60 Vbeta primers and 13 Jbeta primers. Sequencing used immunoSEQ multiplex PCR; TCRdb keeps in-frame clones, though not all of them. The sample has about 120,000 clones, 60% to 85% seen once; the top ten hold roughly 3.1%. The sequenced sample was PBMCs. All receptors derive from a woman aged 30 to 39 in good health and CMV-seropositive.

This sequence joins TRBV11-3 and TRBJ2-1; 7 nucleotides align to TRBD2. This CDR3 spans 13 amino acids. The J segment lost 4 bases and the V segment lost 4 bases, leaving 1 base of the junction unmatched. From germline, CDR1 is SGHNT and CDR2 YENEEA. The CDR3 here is CASSSGGYNEQFF. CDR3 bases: TGTGCCAGCAGCTCGGGGGGATACAATGAGCAGTTCTTC. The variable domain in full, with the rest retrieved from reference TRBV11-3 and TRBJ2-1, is EAGVVQSPRYKIIEKKQPVAFWCNPISGHNTLYWYLQNLGQGPELLIRYENEEAVDDSQLPKDRFSAERLKGVDSTLKIQPAELGDSAVYLCASSSGGYNEQFFGPGTRLTVL.

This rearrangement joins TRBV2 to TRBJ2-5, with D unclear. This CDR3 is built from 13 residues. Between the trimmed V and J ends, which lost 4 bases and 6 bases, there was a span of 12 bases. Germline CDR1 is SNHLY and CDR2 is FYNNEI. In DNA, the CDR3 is TGTGCCAGCAGTGTAGCTTTAGATAAGACCCAGTACTTC. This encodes CASSVALDKTQYF.

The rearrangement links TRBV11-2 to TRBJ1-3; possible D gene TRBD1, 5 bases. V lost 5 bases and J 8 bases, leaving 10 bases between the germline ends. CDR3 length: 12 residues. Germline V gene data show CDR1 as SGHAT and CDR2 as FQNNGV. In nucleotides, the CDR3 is TGTGCCAGCAGCCCGGGGGGACACACCATATATTTT. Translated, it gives CASSPGGHTIYF.

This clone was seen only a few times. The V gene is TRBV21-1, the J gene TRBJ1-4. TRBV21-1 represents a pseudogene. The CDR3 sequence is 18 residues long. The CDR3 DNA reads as TGTGCCAGCAGCAAAGCGGCGGCAGAGCATGCAACTAATGAAAAACTGTTTTTT. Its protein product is CASSKAAAEHATNEKLFF.

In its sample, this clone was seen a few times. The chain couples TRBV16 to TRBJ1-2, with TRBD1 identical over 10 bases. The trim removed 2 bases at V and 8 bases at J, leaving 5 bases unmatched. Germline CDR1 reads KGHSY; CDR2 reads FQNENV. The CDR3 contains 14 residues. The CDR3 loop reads CASSQVGQGVGYTF. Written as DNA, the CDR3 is TGTGCCAGCAGCCAAGTCGGACAGGGGGTCGGCTACACCTTC.

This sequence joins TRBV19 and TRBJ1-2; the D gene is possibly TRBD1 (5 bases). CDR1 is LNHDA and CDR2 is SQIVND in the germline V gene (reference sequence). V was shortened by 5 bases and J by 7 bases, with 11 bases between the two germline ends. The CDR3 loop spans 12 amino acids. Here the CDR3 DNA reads TGTGCCAGTAGTCCCCGGGGGGGTGGCTACACCTTC. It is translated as CASSPRGGGYTF.

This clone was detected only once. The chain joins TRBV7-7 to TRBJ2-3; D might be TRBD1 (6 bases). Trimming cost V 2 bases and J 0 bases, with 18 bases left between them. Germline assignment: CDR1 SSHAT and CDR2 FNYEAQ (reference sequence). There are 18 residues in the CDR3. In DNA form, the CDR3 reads TGTGCCAGCAGCTTATACCCGCCATTTGGGGGCAGCACAGATACGCAGTATTTT. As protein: CASSLYPPFGGSTDTQYF.

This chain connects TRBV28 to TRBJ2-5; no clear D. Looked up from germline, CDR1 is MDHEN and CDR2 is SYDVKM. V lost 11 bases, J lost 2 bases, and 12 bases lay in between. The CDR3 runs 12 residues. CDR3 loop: CAAAPPQETQYF. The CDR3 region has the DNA TGTGCCGCGGCCCCACCACAAGAGACCCAGTACTTC.

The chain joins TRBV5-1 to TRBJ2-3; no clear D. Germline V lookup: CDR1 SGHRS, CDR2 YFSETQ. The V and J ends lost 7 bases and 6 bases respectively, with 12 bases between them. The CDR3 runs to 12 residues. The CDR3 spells CASGPSMDTQYF. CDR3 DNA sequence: TGCGCCAGCGGCCCCTCGATGGATACGCAGTATTTT.

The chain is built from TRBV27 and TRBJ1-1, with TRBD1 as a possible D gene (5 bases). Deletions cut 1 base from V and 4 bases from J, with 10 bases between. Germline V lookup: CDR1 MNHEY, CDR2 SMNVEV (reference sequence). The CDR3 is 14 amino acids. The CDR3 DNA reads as TGTGCCAGCAGTTTATGGGGGGAGGGCACTGAAGCTTTCTTT. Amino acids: CASSLWGEGTEAFF.

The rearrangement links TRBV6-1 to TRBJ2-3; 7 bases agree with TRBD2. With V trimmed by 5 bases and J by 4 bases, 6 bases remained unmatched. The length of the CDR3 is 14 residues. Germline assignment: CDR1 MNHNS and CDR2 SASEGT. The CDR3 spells CASSPPGLADTQYF. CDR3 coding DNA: TGTGCCAGCAGTCCACCAGGACTAGCAGATACGCAGTATTTT.

CDR3 sequence reads: CASSLQGYQPQHF. The DNA of the CDR3 is TGTGCCAGCAGTTTGCAGGGGTATCAGCCCCAGCATTTT. The rearrangement joins TRBV28 to TRBJ1-5; tentative D call: TRBD1 (6 bases). The germline gives CDR1 MDHEN, CDR2 SYDVKM. V lost 3 bases to trimming and J lost 5 bases, with 8 bases between them. This CDR3 has 13 amino acids.

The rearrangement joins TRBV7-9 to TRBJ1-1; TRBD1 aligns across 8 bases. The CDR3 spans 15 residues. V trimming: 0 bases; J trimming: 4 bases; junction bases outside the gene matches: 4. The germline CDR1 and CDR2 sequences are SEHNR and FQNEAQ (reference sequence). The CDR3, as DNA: TGTGCCAGCAGCTTAGCGGGGACAGGTTTCACTGAAGCTTTCTTT. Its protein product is CASSLAGTGFTEAFF.

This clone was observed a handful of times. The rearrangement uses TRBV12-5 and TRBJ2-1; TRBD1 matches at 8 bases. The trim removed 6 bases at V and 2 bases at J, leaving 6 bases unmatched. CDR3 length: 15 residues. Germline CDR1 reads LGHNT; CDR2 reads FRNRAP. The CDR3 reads CASGDRDRPYNEQFF. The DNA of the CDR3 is TGTGCTAGTGGGGACCGGGACAGGCCCTACAATGAGCAGTTCTTC.

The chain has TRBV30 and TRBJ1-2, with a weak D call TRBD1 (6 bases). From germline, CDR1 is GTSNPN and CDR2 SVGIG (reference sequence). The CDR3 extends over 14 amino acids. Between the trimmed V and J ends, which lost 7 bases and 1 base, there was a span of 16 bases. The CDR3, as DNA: TGTGCCTTAAAAGACAGGATTATTAACTATGGCTACACCTTC. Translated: CALKDRIINYGYTF.

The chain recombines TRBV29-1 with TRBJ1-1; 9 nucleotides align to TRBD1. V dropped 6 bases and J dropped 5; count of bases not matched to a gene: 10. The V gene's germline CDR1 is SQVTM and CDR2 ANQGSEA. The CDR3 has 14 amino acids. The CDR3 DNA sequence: TGCAGCGTGCAAACCGGGACAGGGAGGACTGAAGCTTTCTTT. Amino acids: CSVQTGTGRTEAFF.

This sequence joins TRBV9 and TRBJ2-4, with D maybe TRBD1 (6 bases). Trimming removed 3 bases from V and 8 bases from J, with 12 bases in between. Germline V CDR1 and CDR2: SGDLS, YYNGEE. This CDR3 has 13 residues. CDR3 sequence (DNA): TGTGCCAGCAGCGGAACACAGGGTTACATTCAGTACTTC. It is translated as CASSGTQGYIQYF. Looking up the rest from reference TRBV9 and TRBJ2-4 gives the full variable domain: DSGVTQTPKHLITATGQRVTLRCSPRSGDLSVYWYQQSLDQGLQFLIQYYNGEERAKGNILERFSAQQFPDLHSELNLSSLELGDSALYFCASSGTQGYIQYFGAGTRLSVL.

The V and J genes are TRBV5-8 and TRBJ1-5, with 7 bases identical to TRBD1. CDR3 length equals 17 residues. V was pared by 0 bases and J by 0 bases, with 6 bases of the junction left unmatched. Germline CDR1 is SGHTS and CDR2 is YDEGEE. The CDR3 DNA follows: TGTGCCAGCAGCTTGGGACAGGGAGAATATAGCAATCAGCCCCAGCATTTT. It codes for CASSLGQGEYSNQPQHF.

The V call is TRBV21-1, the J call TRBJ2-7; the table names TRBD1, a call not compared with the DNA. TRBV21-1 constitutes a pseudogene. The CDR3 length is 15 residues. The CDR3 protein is CASSNWRDSSYEQYF. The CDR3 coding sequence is TGTGCCAGCAGCAATTGGCGGGACAGCTCCTACGAGCAGTACTTC.